A selection of T cell receptor beta chains follows, all from one sample in a study of blood T cell repertoires in COVID-19. Profiling relied on immunoSEQ multiplex PCR, and the TCRdb table lists in-frame clones only, not all of them. This table holds roughly 130,000 clones, roughly 86% found once. Sequenced input: PBMCs or T cells enriched from blood (not recorded which). These receptors were collected from a woman between 50 and 59 years old with acute COVID-19. Each CDR3 is given with its conserved first and last residue. The D gene is left open where the match is weak. Expanded clones get a size class; other rows say once, few or many, or leave the size out.

v_gene,d_gene,abundance,j_gene,CDR3nt,CDR3aa
TRBV7-7,TRBD2,.,TRBJ2-1,TGTGCCAGCAGCCCTACGACTAGCGGGATTTACAATGAGCAGTTCTTC,CASSPTTSGIYNEQFF
TRBV27,TRBD1,few,TRBJ1-2,TGTGCCAGCAGCACAGGGACAGGCAGACTCTTTTGGGGCTACACCTTC,CASSTGTGRLFWGYTF
TRBV2,.,.,TRBJ2-5,TGTGCCAGCAGTGACAGTGAATTGGAGACCCAGTACTTC,CASSDSELETQYF
TRBV19,.,.,TRBJ1-2,TGTGCCAGTAGTATCACCAGTAACTATGGCTACACCTTC,CASSITSNYGYTF
TRBV2,.,.,TRBJ1-5,TGTGCCAGCAGGGGGGAGGTCGTTCAGCCCCAGCATTTT,CASRGEVVQPQHF
TRBV7-9,TRBD2,once,TRBJ2-1,TGTGCCAGCAGCTTACGGGCTAGCGGGACCTACAATGAGCAGTTCTTC,CASSLRASGTYNEQFF
TRBV2,TRBD1,once,TRBJ1-3,TGTGCCAGCAGTAGGACAGGCTCTGGAAACACCATATATTTT,CASSRTGSGNTIYF
TRBV14,TRBD2,once,TRBJ2-4,TGTGCCAGCAGCCCTAACGGACTAGCGGGCCTAGCCAAAAACATTCAGTACTTC,CASSPNGLAGLAKNIQYF
TRBV12-3/TRBV12-4,TRBD2,.,TRBJ2-5,TGTGCCAGCCGCCCGTGGGGGGGTGAGACCCAGTACTTC,CASRPWGGETQYF
TRBV7-2,.,.,TRBJ2-7,TGTGCCAGCAGCTTTGACAGAAAATACGAGCAGTACTTC,CASSFDRKYEQYF
TRBV3-1/TRBV3-2,.,.,TRBJ1-2,TGTGCCAGCAGCCAAGATACGACAGACTATGGCTACACCTTC,CASSQDTTDYGYTF
TRBV5-1,TRBD2,.,TRBJ2-2,TGCGCCAGCAGCTCCGTGCTAGCGGGGTCCGGCGGGGAGCTGTTTTTT,CASSSVLAGSGGELFF
TRBV5-1,.,.,TRBJ1-4,TGCGCCAGCAGCTTGTTAGCCAGCGGTGCAACTAATGAAAAACTGTTTTTT,CASSLLASGATNEKLFF
TRBV28,TRBD1,.,TRBJ1-4,TGTGCCAGCAGCATAGGGGGCGCGGATGAAAAACTGTTTTTT,CASSIGGADEKLFF
TRBV5-1,.,.,TRBJ2-3,TGCGCCAGCAGCGGAGTAGCGACGGGCGCAGATACGCAGTATTTT,CASSGVATGADTQYF
TRBV5-8,TRBD2,.,TRBJ2-3,TGTGCCAGCAGCTTTCGACTAGCGTCTAGCACAGATACGCAGTATTTT,CASSFRLASSTDTQYF
TRBV6-6,.,.,TRBJ1-5,TGTGCCAGCAGTCGCCCGCGGGGGGAAAGGGACCAGGGTAATCAGCCCCAGCATTTT,CASSRPRGERDQGNQPQHF
TRBV7-3,TRBD1,.,TRBJ1-1,TGTGCCAGCAGCTCCTCGACAGGGGAGGCTTTCTTT,CASSSSTGEAFF
TRBV18,.,.,TRBJ2-1,TGTGCCAGCTCACCAAATCGGCAACGCGGCGGGACCCAAAGGGAGTTCTTC,CASSPNRQRGGTQREFF
TRBV19,TRBD1,.,TRBJ1-5,TGTGCCAGTAGTCCATGGACAGGGTTTTATAGCAATCAGCCCCAGCATTTT,CASSPWTGFYSNQPQHF
TRBV7-9,.,.,TRBJ2-5,TGTGCCAGCAGCTCCTCCCAACTAGGAGTGGAGACCCAGTACTTC,CASSSSQLGVETQYF
TRBV7-3,.,once,TRBJ1-1,TGTGCCAGCAGCTTAAACGGGAACACTGAAGCTTTCTTT,CASSLNGNTEAFF
TRBV2,.,.,TRBJ2-7,TGTGCCAGCAGTGAACAGGGGATCGACGAGCAGTACTTC,CASSEQGIDEQYF
TRBV4-1,TRBD1,.,TRBJ2-7,TGCGCCAGCAGCATTCGGACAGGGGAAGGGCGCGAGCAGTACTTC,CASSIRTGEGREQYF
TRBV7-3,.,.,TRBJ2-5,TGTGCCAGCAGCTTAACCGGGGAAGAGACCCAGTACTTC,CASSLTGEETQYF
TRBV18,TRBD1,.,TRBJ2-5,TGTGCCAGCTCGCCTGGGACAGGGGGCTCGGAGACCCAGTACTTC,CASSPGTGGSETQYF
TRBV2,TRBD1,.,TRBJ2-7,TGTGCCAGCAGGAAGGGACAGGGTCCCGACGAGCAGTACTTC,CASRKGQGPDEQYF
TRBV3-1/TRBV3-2,TRBD1,.,TRBJ1-2,TGTGCCAGCAGCCTGCGGACAGGGCTTATGAGCTACACCTTC,CASSLRTGLMSYTF
TRBV6-4,TRBD2,.,TRBJ2-3,TGTGCCAGCAGTGAGATTGCGGGAGGCGACCTTAGCACAGATACGCAGTATTTT,CASSEIAGGDLSTDTQYF
TRBV20-1,TRBD1,once,TRBJ2-7,TGCAGTGCTAGTACAGGGGATCCCTACGAGCAGTACTTC,CSASTGDPYEQYF
TRBV11-2,.,few,TRBJ2-1,TGTGCCAGCAGCTTTTACGGTGAGCAGTTCTTC,CASSFYGEQFF
TRBV4-1,TRBD1,.,TRBJ1-3,TGCGCCAGCAGCCAAGGAGGGGGCGGAAACACCATATATTTT,CASSQGGGGNTIYF
TRBV7-9,TRBD1,.,TRBJ2-5,TGTGCCAGCAGCTTAGGACTTCGGACAGGTACTCAAGAGACCCAGTACTTC,CASSLGLRTGTQETQYF
TRBV7-9,.,.,TRBJ2-3,TGTGCCAGCAGCTTAGCTCAAACAGGGCTGAATACGCAGTATTTT,CASSLAQTGLNTQYF
TRBV7-2,TRBD1,.,TRBJ2-5,TGTGCCAGCAGCTTGGGACAGGGAGGGACACAAGAGACCCAGTACTTC,CASSLGQGGTQETQYF
TRBV11-3,TRBD2,.,TRBJ2-1,TGTGCCAGCAGCCCCGGGGCCCCCCGACTAGCGGGAGCCGGGGATGAGCAGTTCTTC,CASSPGAPRLAGAGDEQFF
TRBV25-1,.,.,TRBJ1-5,TGTGCCAGCAGCCCAACAGATAATAGCAATCAGCCCCAGCATTTT,CASSPTDNSNQPQHF